This T cell receptor (beta chain) was sequenced in a study of OX40 agonist ivuxolimab in advanced cancers. Whole-study results and caveats: More expanded clones were seen, on average, in CD8+ T cells than in CD4+. The antigen specificity of the peripheral T cells (those that were expanded) was not determined.

Per the germline V gene, CDR1 is SGHRS and CDR2 is YFSETQ. Trimming cost V 2 bases and J 1 base, with 14 bases left between them. This CDR3 has 16 amino acids. Clones were read by immunoSEQ multiplex PCR, and TCRdb kept only the in-frame ones, dropping some. The profile shows fewer than 80,000 clones, 70% to 90% of them singletons. Concerning this clone: Antigen unknown.

The source was CD4+ or CD8+ T cells sorted from blood, collected in a trial of the OX40 agonist ivuxolimab. This sequence originates from an adult with an advanced solid tumor such as melanoma, head and neck, liver or kidney cancer. The rearrangement joins TRBV5-1 to TRBJ2-3, with D perhaps matching TRBD2 (7 bases). The CDR3 coding sequence is TGCGCCAGCAGCTTTAAGGGGGGGCCGCGCACAGATACGCAGTATTTT. Translating it yields CASSFKGGPRTDTQYF. The full variable domain, its missing parts supplied by reference TRBV5-1 and TRBJ2-3, is KAGVTQTPRYLIKTRGQQVTLSCSPISGHRSVSWYQQTPGQGLQFLFEYFSETQRNKGNFPGRFSGRQFSNSRSEMNVSTLELGDSALYLCASSFKGGPRTDTQYFGPGTRLTVL.